This T cell receptor beta chain emerged from a study of T-cell memory formation after mild COVID-19. Overall study: Largely, TCR clusters stayed within a single donor.

On this clonotype: Its matching antigen is unknown.

CDR1 and CDR2 from the germline V gene are MNHEY and SVGAGI. V was shortened by 0 bases and J by 10 bases, with 13 bases between the two germline ends. The CDR3 is made up of 15 amino acids. Broader study findings: Certain responding clones were present in pre-infection memory, suggesting participation of cross-reactive memory.

TCR alpha and TCR beta cDNA libraries carrying sample barcodes and UMIs came from 5'RACE with constant-segment primers. TCRdb re-called the 5' RACE reads through MiXCR, storing one row per CDR3 protein. The table has approximately 340,000 distinct CDR3 sequences, 10% to 15% seen once. The sequencing input was PBMCs or a T cell subset sorted from them (not recorded which). The chain recombines TRBV6-5 with TRBJ1-6; perhaps TRBD1 as D (5 bases). The TCR comes from a man between 18 and 35 years old who had mild COVID-19 (a few samples of this study predate the infection). Cell type and time point are not known. CDR3 amino acids: CASSYSTQGGSPLHF. The DNA for the CDR3 is TGTGCCAGCAGTTACTCGACCCAGGGCGGGTCACCCCTCCACTTT.